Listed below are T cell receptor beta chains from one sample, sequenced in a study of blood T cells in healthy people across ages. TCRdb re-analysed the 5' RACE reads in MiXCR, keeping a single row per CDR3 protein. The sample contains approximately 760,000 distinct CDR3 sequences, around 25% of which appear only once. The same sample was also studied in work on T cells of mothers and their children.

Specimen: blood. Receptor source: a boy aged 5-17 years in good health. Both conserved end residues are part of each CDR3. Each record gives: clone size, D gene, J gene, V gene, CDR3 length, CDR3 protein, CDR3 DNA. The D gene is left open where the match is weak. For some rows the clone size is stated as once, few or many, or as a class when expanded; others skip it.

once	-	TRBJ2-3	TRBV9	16	CASSVEGRVRTDTQYF	TGTGCCAGCAGCGTAGAGGGTCGGGTCCGCACAGATACGCAGTATTTT
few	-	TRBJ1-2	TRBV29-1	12	CSVTTVFESYTF	TGCAGCGTCACGACAGTGTTTGAGAGCTACACCTTC
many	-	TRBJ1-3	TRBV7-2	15	CASSFGGSSGNTIYF	TGTGCCAGCAGCTTTGGCGGGAGCTCTGGAAACACCATATATTTT
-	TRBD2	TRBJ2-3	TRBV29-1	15	CSAPRGAGGADTQYF	TGCAGCGCCCCTAGGGGAGCGGGAGGGGCAGATACGCAGTATTTT
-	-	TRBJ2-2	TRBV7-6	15	CASSPLRGGTGELFF	TGTGCCAGCAGCCCTCTGAGGGGGGGGACCGGGGAGCTGTTTTTT
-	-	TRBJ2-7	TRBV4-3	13	CASSQDRGGRGYF	TGCGCCAGCAGCCAAGATCGGGGCGGTAGGGGGTACTTC
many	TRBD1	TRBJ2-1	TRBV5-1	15	CASSMDRASYNEQFF	TGCGCCAGCAGCATGGACAGGGCCTCCTACAATGAGCAGTTCTTC
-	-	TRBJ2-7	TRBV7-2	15	CASSLEVGGSYEQYF	TGTGCCAGCAGCTTAGAGGTCGGGGGCTCCTACGAGCAGTACTTC
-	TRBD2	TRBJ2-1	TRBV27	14	CASSPGTSGYEQFF	TGTGCCAGCAGCCCCGGGACTAGCGGGTATGAGCAGTTCTTC
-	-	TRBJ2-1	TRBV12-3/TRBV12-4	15	CASSFGAGSFNEQFF	TGTGCCAGCAGTTTCGGGGCAGGTTCCTTCAATGAGCAGTTCTTC
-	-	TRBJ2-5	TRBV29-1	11	CSVEDSGLGFF	TGCAGCGTTGAAGATTCAGGCCTGGGGTTCTTC
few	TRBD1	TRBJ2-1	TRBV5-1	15	CASSYGTGERNEQFF	TGCGCCAGCAGCTACGGGACAGGGGAGCGGAATGAGCAGTTCTTC
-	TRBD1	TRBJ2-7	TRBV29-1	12	CSGGTEAYEQYF	TGCAGCGGGGGGACAGAAGCATACGAGCAGTACTTC
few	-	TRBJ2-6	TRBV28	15	CASSLARAGANVLTF	TGTGCCAGCAGCTTAGCTAGGGCCGGGGCCAACGTCCTGACTTTC
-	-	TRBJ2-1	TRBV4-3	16	CASSQGLSRRYNEQFF	TGCGCCAGCAGCCAAGGGTTGTCCCGGCGGTACAATGAGCAGTTCTTC
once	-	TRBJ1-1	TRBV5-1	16	CASRAGGLEANTEAFF	TGCGCCAGCAGGGCGGGGGGGCTGGAGGCCAACACTGAAGCTTTCTTT
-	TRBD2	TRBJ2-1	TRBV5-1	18	CASSQSGTSGRSYNGQFF	TGCGCCAGCAGCCAAAGTGGGACTAGCGGGAGGTCCTACAATGGGCAGTTCTTC
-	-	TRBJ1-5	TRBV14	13	CASSRGGHQPQHF	TGTGCCAGCAGCCGGGGGGGTCATCAGCCCCAGCATTTT
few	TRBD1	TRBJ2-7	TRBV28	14	CATTLGQGGHEQYF	TGTGCCACCACCTTGGGACAGGGTGGCCACGAGCAGTACTTC
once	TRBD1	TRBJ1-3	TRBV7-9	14	CASRSGTGGNTIYF	TGTGCCAGCAGATCCGGGACAGGGGGAAACACCATATATTTT
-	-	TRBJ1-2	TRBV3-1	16	CASSQETSIGDYGYTF	TGTGCCAGCAGCCAAGAGACCTCTATCGGGGACTATGGCTACACCTTC
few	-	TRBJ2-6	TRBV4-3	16	CASSPGRTSGANVLTF	TGCGCCAGCAGCCCGGGGAGGACCTCTGGGGCCAACGTCCTGACTTTC
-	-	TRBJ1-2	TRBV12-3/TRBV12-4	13	CASSMGTNYGYTF	TGTGCCAGCAGCATGGGGACCAACTATGGCTACACCTTC
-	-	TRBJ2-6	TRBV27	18	CASSLAAGFSSGANVLTF	TGTGCCAGCAGTTTGGCGGCGGGCTTTAGCTCTGGGGCCAACGTCCTGACTTTC
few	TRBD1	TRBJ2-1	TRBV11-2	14	CASSFQGAGNEQFF	TGTGCCAGCAGCTTCCAGGGGGCTGGCAATGAGCAGTTCTTC
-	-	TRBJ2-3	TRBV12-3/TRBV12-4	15	CASSLSGYYTDTQYF	TGTGCCAGCAGTTTAAGCGGATATTACACAGATACGCAGTATTTT
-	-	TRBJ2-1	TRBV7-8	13	CASSLVSLNEQFF	TGTGCCAGCAGCTTAGTCTCTCTCAATGAGCAGTTCTTC
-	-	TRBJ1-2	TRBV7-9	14	CASSERQAPHGYTF	TGTGCCAGCAGCGAAAGACAGGCGCCCCATGGCTACACCTTC
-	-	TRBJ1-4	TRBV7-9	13	CAGQPALNEKLFF	TGTGCCGGGCAGCCCGCGCTAAATGAAAAACTGTTTTTT
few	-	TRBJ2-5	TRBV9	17	CASSVAQADSGRETQYF	TGTGCCAGCAGCGTAGCTCAGGCCGACTCGGGGCGCGAGACCCAGTACTTC
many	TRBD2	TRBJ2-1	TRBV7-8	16	CASSSPGLAGVDEQFF	TGTGCCAGCAGCTCCCCGGGACTAGCGGGAGTGGATGAGCAGTTCTTC
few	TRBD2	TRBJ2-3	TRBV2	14	CACPLAGVTDTQYF	TGTGCCTGTCCACTAGCGGGGGTCACAGATACGCAGTATTTT
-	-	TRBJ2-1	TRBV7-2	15	CASSPLEDLNNEQFF	TGTGCCAGCAGCCCTCTCGAGGACTTAAACAATGAGCAGTTCTTC
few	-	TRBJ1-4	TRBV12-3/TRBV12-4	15	CASSLGPRENEKLFF	TGTGCCAGCAGTTTGGGGCCCAGGGAGAATGAAAAACTGTTTTTT
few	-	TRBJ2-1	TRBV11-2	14	CASSQTGLSPTQFF	TGTGCCAGCAGCCAAACCGGTTTGTCTCCTACCCAGTTCTTC
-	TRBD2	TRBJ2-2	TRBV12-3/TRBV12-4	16	CASSLIAGGPTGELFF	TGTGCCAGCAGTTTAATCGCGGGGGGACCTACCGGGGAGCTGTTTTTT
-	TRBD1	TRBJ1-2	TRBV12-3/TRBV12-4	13	CASSSEGARGYTF	TGTGCCAGCAGTTCAGAGGGGGCGCGGGGCTACACCTTC
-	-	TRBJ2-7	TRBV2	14	CASSASASRDEQYF	TGTGCCAGCAGTGCCTCGGCCTCTCGCGACGAGCAGTACTTC
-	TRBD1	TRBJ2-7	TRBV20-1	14	CSATGQDTFGEQYF	TGCAGTGCTACGGGACAGGATACCTTTGGCGAGCAGTACTTC
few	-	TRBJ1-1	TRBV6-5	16	CASSSLSRDLNTEAFF	TGTGCCAGCAGTTCTCTCTCCAGGGACCTGAACACTGAAGCTTTCTTT
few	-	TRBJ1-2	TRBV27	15	CASSLFGSPVYGYTF	TGTGCCAGCAGTTTATTCGGGAGTCCCGTTTATGGCTACACCTTC
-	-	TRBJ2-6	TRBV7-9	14	CASSPTSNTNVLTF	TGTGCCAGCAGCCCAACTTCTAATACCAACGTCCTGACTTTC
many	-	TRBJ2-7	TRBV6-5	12	CASSGPGDEQYF	TGTGCCAGCAGTGGGCCCGGGGACGAGCAGTACTTC
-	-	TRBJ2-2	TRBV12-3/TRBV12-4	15	CASSLGASTTGELLF	TGTGCCAGCAGTTTAGGCGCCAGCACCACCGGGGAGCTGCTTTTT
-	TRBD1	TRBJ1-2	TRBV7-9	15	CASSAGTGDRYGYTF	TGTGCCAGCAGCGCTGGGACAGGGGATCGCTATGGCTACACCTTC
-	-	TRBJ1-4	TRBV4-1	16	CASSQDKWARGEKLFF	TGCGCCAGCAGCCAAGATAAATGGGCTCGAGGTGAAAAACTGTTTTTT